These T cell receptor beta chains were read from a single sample in a study of T cell repertoires in cytomegalovirus infection. One entry per CDR3 protein, called by TCRdb with MiXCR from the reads. The profile covers roughly 860,000 distinct CDR3 sequences, with approximately 29% appearing a single time and over 10% taken by the ten largest. These TCRs are of unknown antigen specificity. The source material was cultured CD8+ T cells from PBMCs, sampled from culture after CMV antigen stimulation. The source is a human donor in good health (CMV status not recorded). Some clones in this sample may be carry-over from other donors' samples. CDR3s include the opening cysteine and the closing phenylalanine or tryptophan. D genes are given only for firm matches. Some rows have no size entry. The others give once, few or many, or a class for an expanded clone.

size	J	D	V	CDR3	DNA
few	TRBJ2-1	NA	TRBV7-9	CASSPSERYNEQFF	TGTGCCAGCAGCCCCAGCGAGCGCTACAATGAGCAGTTCTTC
once	TRBJ1-2	NA	TRBV4-1	CASSQATGPYYGYTF	TGCGCCAGCAGCCAAGCGACAGGCCCTTACTATGGCTACACCTTC
few	TRBJ2-3	NA	TRBV24-1	CATSDRTVSGLDTQYF	TGTGCCACCAGTGACCGGACGGTTAGCGGCCTGGATACGCAGTATTTT
NA	TRBJ1-4	NA	TRBV2	CASSDNFSPGPVVTFF	TGTGCCAGCAGCGACAATTTTTCTCCGGGACCCGTGGTGACGTTTTTT
NA	TRBJ1-1	NA	TRBV5-6	CAGSSGRWNTEAFF	TGTGCCGGCAGCAGCGGACGGTGGAACACTGAAGCTTTCTTT
few	TRBJ2-1	NA	TRBV27	CASSLSGVLSYNEQFF	TGTGCCAGCAGTTTATCAGGGGTTCTCTCCTACAATGAGCAGTTCTTC
NA	TRBJ1-2	TRBD1	TRBV6-1	CASRGQVWALYGYTF	TGTGCCAGCAGGGGACAGGTTTGGGCTCTCTATGGCTACACCTTC
once	TRBJ2-2	TRBD1	TRBV7-9	CASSVPKGTANTGELFF	TGTGCCAGCAGCGTCCCGAAAGGGACAGCGAACACCGGGGAGCTGTTTTTT
few	TRBJ2-2	NA	TRBV11-2	CASSLVFYTGELFF	TGTGCCAGCAGCTTAGTTTTCTACACCGGGGAGCTGTTTTTT
few	TRBJ2-1	TRBD2	TRBV27	CASSSGLAGGYNEQFF	TGTGCCAGCAGTTCGGGACTAGCGGGGGGGTACAATGAGCAGTTCTTC
few	TRBJ1-5	NA	TRBV2	CASSPPGTQPQHF	TGTGCCAGCAGTCCCCCGGGAACTCAGCCCCAGCATTTT
many	TRBJ2-2	NA	TRBV6-1	CASRAEGYTGELFF	TGTGCCAGCAGAGCCGAGGGGTACACCGGGGAGCTGTTTTTT
NA	TRBJ2-2	NA	TRBV5-1	CASSLRRGDGTGELFF	TGCGCCAGCAGCTTGAGGAGGGGCGATGGGACCGGGGAGCTGTTTTTT
NA	TRBJ2-6	TRBD1	TRBV12-3/TRBV12-4	CASSFDRGGLSGANVLTF	TGTGCCAGCAGCTTCGACAGGGGGGGGCTTTCTGGGGCCAACGTCCTGACTTTC
many	TRBJ2-1	NA	TRBV27	CASSRTAGNEQFF	TGTGCCAGCAGTAGGACAGCAGGGAATGAGCAGTTCTTC
few	TRBJ2-7	TRBD2	TRBV11-2	CASSLRGGGLAGGYVYEQYF	TGTGCCAGCAGCTTAAGGGGGGGGGGACTAGCGGGAGGTTACGTCTACGAGCAGTACTTC
NA	TRBJ2-3	TRBD2	TRBV9	CASSTRTSSTDTQYF	TGTGCCAGCAGCACGCGGACTAGTAGCACAGATACGCAGTATTTT
few	TRBJ2-1	NA	TRBV6-1	CASSEDSAWDEQFF	TGTGCCAGCAGTGAAGATTCGGCCTGGGATGAGCAGTTCTTC
many	TRBJ2-3	NA	TRBV7-2	CASSLPSVTDTQYF	TGTGCCAGCAGCTTACCTAGCGTGACAGATACGCAGTATTTT
few	TRBJ2-1	NA	TRBV11-2	CASSLGPATYNEQFF	TGTGCCAGCAGCTTAGGCCCGGCGACCTACAATGAGCAGTTCTTC
NA	TRBJ2-5	TRBD2	TRBV7-9	CASSIWTSGQETQYF	TGTGCCAGCAGCATATGGACTAGCGGCCAAGAGACCCAGTACTTC
once	TRBJ1-1	TRBD1	TRBV6-8	CASSYIDRGANTEAFF	TGTGCCAGCAGTTACATAGACAGGGGGGCAAACACTGAAGCTTTCTTT
NA	TRBJ2-2	NA	TRBV6-5	CASSYGVANTGELFF	TGTGCCAGCAGTTACGGGGTGGCGAACACCGGGGAGCTGTTTTTT
NA	TRBJ2-4	TRBD2	TRBV7-6	CASSSSRGEAKNIQYF	TGTGCCAGCAGCTCCTCCCGGGGGGAAGCCAAAAACATTCAGTACTTC
NA	TRBJ2-1	NA	TRBV12-3/TRBV12-4	CASSLVGGQFF	TGTGCCAGCAGTTTAGTAGGTGGACAGTTCTTC
NA	TRBJ2-1	NA	TRBV2	CASSDGGAYNEQFF	TGTGCCAGCAGTGACGGCGGGGCATACAATGAGCAGTTCTTC
few	TRBJ2-1	NA	TRBV10-3	CAIREVYNEQFF	TGTGCCATCCGCGAAGTATACAATGAGCAGTTCTTC
NA	TRBJ2-7	NA	TRBV7-9	CASSSVSKPPYEQYF	TGTGCCAGCAGCTCCGTAAGCAAACCCCCCTACGAGCAGTACTTC
NA	TRBJ2-5	TRBD1	TRBV9	CASSVSGTGSETQYF	TGTGCCAGCAGCGTTTCCGGGACAGGGAGTGAGACCCAGTACTTC
few	TRBJ1-5	NA	TRBV2	CASSEGPGRSNQPQHF	TGTGCCAGCAGTGAAGGGCCGGGTAGGAGCAATCAGCCCCAGCATTTT
NA	TRBJ1-2	NA	TRBV4-2	CASSQDIVFGGYTF	TGTGCCAGCAGCCAAGATATAGTATTTGGGGGCTACACCTTC
NA	TRBJ1-5	NA	TRBV28	CASSQVTGPTPQHF	TGTGCCAGCAGTCAGGTTACAGGCCCAACGCCCCAGCATTTT
NA	TRBJ1-1	TRBD1	TRBV19	CASSLGQGLAEAFF	TGTGCCAGTAGTCTTGGACAGGGTCTCGCTGAAGCTTTCTTT
few	TRBJ2-7	NA	TRBV27	CASSLSGRGEYF	TGTGCCAGCAGTTTATCTGGTCGTGGGGAGTACTTC
few	TRBJ1-2	NA	TRBV7-9	CASLGRGQDSYGYTF	TGTGCCAGCCTCGGCCGAGGGCAGGACTCGTATGGCTACACCTTC
NA	TRBJ1-1	TRBD1	TRBV5-4	CASSPPPGQGPVGNAEAFF	TGTGCCAGCAGCCCACCACCGGGACAGGGGCCCGTTGGGAACGCTGAAGCTTTCTTT
NA	TRBJ1-5	NA	TRBV6-1	CASSLPRNSNQPQHF	TGTGCCAGCAGTCTACCCCGAAATAGCAATCAGCCCCAGCATTTT
many	TRBJ2-2	NA	TRBV7-2	CASSTDRFGTGELFF	TGTGCCAGCAGTACCGACAGGTTCGGCACCGGGGAGCTGTTTTTT
NA	TRBJ1-2	NA	TRBV20-1	CSARDLEGPPGYTF	TGCAGTGCTAGAGATCTGGAGGGGCCCCCTGGCTACACCTTC
NA	TRBJ1-1	NA	TRBV2	CASGGAMNTEAFF	TGTGCCAGTGGGGGGGCCATGAACACTGAAGCTTTCTTT
NA	TRBJ1-1	TRBD1	TRBV6-6	CASRAGQGWTEAFF	TGTGCCAGCAGGGCCGGACAGGGGTGGACTGAAGCTTTCTTT
NA	TRBJ2-1	TRBD1	TRBV7-2	CASSRQGANDNEQFF	TGTGCCAGCAGCCGACAGGGGGCGAACGACAATGAGCAGTTCTTC
NA	TRBJ1-2	NA	TRBV5-1	CASSGGQKDPYGYTF	TGCGCCAGCAGCGGCGGACAGAAAGACCCCTATGGCTACACCTTC